This TCR beta chain was sequenced in a study of beta chain features in type 1 diabetes. As every portion of the isolated RNA was reverse transcribed, the sequencing read expressed TCRB transcripts. Produced via immunoSEQ multiplex PCR; TCRdb's table is partial and in-frame only. The data hold under 900,000 clones, with about a sixth observed a single time. Germline V lookup: CDR1 SGHTA, CDR2 FQGNSA. The CDR3 sequence is 14 residues long. V lost 5 bases and J lost 2, with 13 bases in between. The TCR comes from a woman in her late teens or twenties in good health. The chain employs TRBV7-2 and TRBJ2-7; D is unresolved. Sequenced material: naive CD4+ T cells from blood. CDR3 protein: CASSPSMSAYEQYF. The DNA of the CDR3 is TGTGCCAGCAGCCCATCCATGAGCGCCTACGAGCAGTACTTC.